This TCR beta chain comes out of a study of blood T cell repertoires in COVID-19. Across the study: The United States, Italy and Spain provided the acute and convalescent COVID-19 samples. Sample material is recorded as cDNA or gDNA derived from T cells, B-cell-depleted T cells, or PBMCs.

The CDR3 is 11 amino acids. Per germline, CDR1 KGHDR and CDR2 SFDVKD. Trimming left V 10 bases short and J 5 bases short, with 10 bases between. Per the original methods: Reference gene primer amplification gave estimated nucleated cell counts. Libraries were prepared by immunoSEQ multiplex PCR; TCRdb keeps only in-frame clonotypes and omits some of them. For V, J and clone size, that table is used; D and trimming come from the DNA. Here the sample spans some 98,000 clones, about 80% being singletons. V gene TRBV24-1 combines with J gene TRBJ1-1; unclear D gene. The sample comprised peripheral blood. This receptor was obtained from a man between 65 and 80 years old with active or convalescent COVID-19. The CDR3 DNA reads TGTGCCACGCTAACGGGAACTGAAGCTTTCTTT. Amino acids: CATLTGTEAFF.